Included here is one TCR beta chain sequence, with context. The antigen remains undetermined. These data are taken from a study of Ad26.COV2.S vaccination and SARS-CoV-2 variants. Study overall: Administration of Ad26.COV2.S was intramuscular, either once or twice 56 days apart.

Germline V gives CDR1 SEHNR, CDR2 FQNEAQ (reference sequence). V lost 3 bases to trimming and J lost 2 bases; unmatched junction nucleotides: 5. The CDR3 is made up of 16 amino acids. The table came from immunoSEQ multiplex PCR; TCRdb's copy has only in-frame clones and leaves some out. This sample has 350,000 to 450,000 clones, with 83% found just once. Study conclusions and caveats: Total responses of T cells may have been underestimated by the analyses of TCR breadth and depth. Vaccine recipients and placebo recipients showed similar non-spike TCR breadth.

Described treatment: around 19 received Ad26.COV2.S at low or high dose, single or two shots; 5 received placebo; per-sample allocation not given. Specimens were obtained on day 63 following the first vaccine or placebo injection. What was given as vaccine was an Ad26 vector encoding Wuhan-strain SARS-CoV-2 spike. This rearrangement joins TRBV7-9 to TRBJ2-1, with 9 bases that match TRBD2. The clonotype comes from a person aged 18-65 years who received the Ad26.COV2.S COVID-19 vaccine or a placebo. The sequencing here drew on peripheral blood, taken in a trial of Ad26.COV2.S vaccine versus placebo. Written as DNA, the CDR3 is TGTGCCAGCAGCTTTAGTGCGGGAGGGCCCTACAATGAGCAGTTCTTC. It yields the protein CASSFSAGGPYNEQFF.